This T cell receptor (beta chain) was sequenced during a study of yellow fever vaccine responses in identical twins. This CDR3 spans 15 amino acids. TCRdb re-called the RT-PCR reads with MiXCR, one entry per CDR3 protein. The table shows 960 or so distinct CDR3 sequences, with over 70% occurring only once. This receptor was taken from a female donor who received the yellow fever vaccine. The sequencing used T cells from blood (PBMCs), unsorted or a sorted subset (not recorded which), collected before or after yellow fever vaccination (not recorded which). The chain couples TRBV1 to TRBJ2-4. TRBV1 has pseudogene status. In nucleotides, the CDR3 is TGCACCAGCAGCCCTACTGACACGCCAAAAAACATTCAGTACTTC. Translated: CTSSPTDTPKNIQYF.